This T cell receptor (beta chain) was obtained from a study of T cell responses to AZD1222 COVID-19 vaccine. Turning to the study itself: Second-dose recipients at about 4 or about 12 weeks were treated as one pooled group.

The CDR3 runs 16 residues. Germline V lookup: CDR1 SGHRS, CDR2 YFSETQ. Trimming left V 5 bases short and J 7 bases short, with 24 bases between. Note on this clone: Its antigen is unknown.

Repertoires were generated with immunoSEQ multiplex PCR, while TCRdb's copy carries only in-frame clones and drops some. The sample has about 96,000 clones; 85% to 90% are singletons. Overall study findings and caveats: Seropositive at baseline were only a handful of AZD1222 recipients. No day 14 peak samples; only post-peak repertoires were characterized.

The genes are TRBV5-1 and TRBJ2-5; D is unresolved. This TCR was recovered from an adult in good health. Source: peripheral blood, taken on day 0 of AZD1222 vaccination. This CDR3 reads CASRPPLRVPKGTQYF. CDR3 bases: TGCGCCAGCAGGCCCCCTCTTCGGGTACCTAAAGGGACCCAGTACTTC.